One and the same sample provided the 22 T cell receptor beta chains below, sequenced in a study of cytomegalovirus exposure and HLA in healthy donors. The PCR made use of 60 Vbeta and 13 Jbeta primers. Some clones are missing from TCRdb's copy, which holds only in-frame ones; the method was immunoSEQ multiplex PCR. The profile shows 130,000 or so clones, approximately 10% of them singletons. Sample: PBMCs. Source of these receptors: a woman aged 40 to 50 in good health and CMV-seropositive.

This clone was observed a handful of times. The V and J genes are TRBV5-6 and TRBJ1-2; unclear D gene. V was shortened by 2 bases and J by 2 bases, with 13 bases between the two germline ends. From germline, CDR1 is SGHDT and CDR2 YYEEEE. This CDR3 is built from 15 residues. CDR3 in DNA: TGTGCCAGCAGCTTATGGAGAGATCCAAACTATGGCTACACCTTC. This gives the protein CASSLWRDPNYGYTF.

J is TRBJ1-1 and V is TRBV11-2; no clear D. The V and J ends lost 1 base and 4 bases respectively, with 4 bases between them. The CDR3 loop spans 12 amino acids. Per the germline V gene, CDR1 is SGHAT and CDR2 is FQNNGV. This CDR3 reads CASSLAGTEAFF. CDR3 bases: TGTGCCAGCAGCTTAGCAGGCACTGAAGCTTTCTTT.

This clone came up a few times. This chain connects TRBV5-1 to TRBJ2-2; TRBD2 aligns across 7 bases. V trimming: 2 bases; J trimming: 1 base; junction bases outside the gene matches: 2. CDR1 is SGHRS and CDR2 is YFSETQ in the germline V gene. The CDR3 is 15 amino acids. Written as DNA, the CDR3 is TGCGCCAGCAGCTTAGCGGGGAAGAACACCGGGGAGCTGTTTTTT. This translates into CASSLAGKNTGELFF. Filled out from reference TRBV5-1 and TRBJ2-2, the complete variable domain reads KAGVTQTPRYLIKTRGQQVTLSCSPISGHRSVSWYQQTPGQGLQFLFEYFSETQRNKGNFPGRFSGRQFSNSRSEMNVSTLELGDSALYLCASSLAGKNTGELFFGEGSRLTVL.

This clone was detected only a few times. V and J are TRBV6-6 and TRBJ1-2, with no clear D. V lost 0 bases and J 7 bases, leaving 15 bases between the germline ends. Germline V gene data show CDR1 as MNHNY and CDR2 as SVGAGI (reference sequence). The CDR3 has 15 residues. CDR3 sequence reads: CASSYSGLSKSGYTF. In DNA form, the CDR3 reads TGTGCCAGCAGTTACTCTGGACTAAGCAAGAGTGGCTACACCTTC.

J is TRBJ1-3 and V is TRBV7-2, with 11 positions matching TRBD1. CDR1 is SGHTA, CDR2 FQGNSA, per germline. The CDR3 covers 16 residues. J lost 3 bases, V lost 5 bases, and 6 bases had no gene match. This CDR3 reads CASSPWTGGDGNTIYF. The CDR3 DNA is TGTGCCAGCAGCCCCTGGACAGGGGGCGATGGAAACACCATATATTTT.

The rearrangement joins TRBV6-1 to TRBJ1-3; no reliable D call. CDR1 and CDR2 (germline): MNHNS, SASEGT. V shed 4 bases and J shed 0 bases, with 16 bases lying between them. The CDR3 is made up of 17 amino acids. The CDR3 region is CASSAPTNPSSGNTIYF. The CDR3 DNA sequence: TGTGCCAGCAGTGCACCTACGAACCCGAGCTCTGGAAACACCATATATTTT.

A word on this clone: The junction shows a germline mismatch at one end, possibly a read error. The chain couples TRBV2 to TRBJ2-1; D possibly corresponds to TRBD1 (5 bases). Germline assignment: CDR1 SNHLY and CDR2 FYNNEI. CDR3 size: 12 residues. The CDR3 nucleotides read TGTGCCTCAACAGACAGTTTTTTACCCTTCGTCTTC. Encoded protein: CASTDSFLPFVF.

The chain is built from TRBV4-1 and TRBJ1-2; 7 positions match TRBD1. CDR3 length equals 14 residues. Germline V gives CDR1 MGHRA, CDR2 YSYEKL. Losses at the gene ends were 4 bases for V and 5 bases for J; bases not matched to a gene: 7. CDR3 DNA: TGCGCCAGCAGCCCACCTGGGGACAGTTATGGCTACACCTTC. Amino acid sequence: CASSPPGDSYGYTF.

This clone was seen a few times. J is TRBJ2-7 and V is TRBV9, with a possible D match to TRBD1 (5 bases). V lost 0 bases, J lost 4 bases, and 11 bases lay in between. Per the germline V gene, CDR1 is SGDLS and CDR2 is YYNGEE. The CDR3 sequence is 14 residues long. CDR3 sequence: CASSVDEGDYEQYF. In nucleotides, the CDR3 is TGTGCCAGCAGCGTAGACGAAGGGGATTACGAGCAGTACTTC.

The rearrangement joins TRBV5-1 to TRBJ2-7, with 9 bases aligning to TRBD1. The CDR3 consists of 12 residues. V lost 4 bases and J lost 5; bases outside the gene matches: 1. Germline CDR1 SGHRS, CDR2 YFSETQ. The CDR3 DNA reads as TGCGCCAGCAGCCGGGACAGGGACGAGCAGTACTTC. Amino acids: CASSRDRDEQYF.

This clone has more than one count but fewer than ten. The rearrangement uses TRBV19 and TRBJ2-3, with TRBD1 identical over 8 bases. V gave up 6 bases and J gave up 3 bases; unmatched junction bases: 2. From germline, CDR1 is LNHDA and CDR2 SQIVND (reference sequence). The CDR3 length is 13 residues. CDR3 amino acids: CASRDRATDTQYF. Here the CDR3 DNA reads TGTGCCAGTAGGGACAGGGCTACAGATACGCAGTATTTT.

The chain is built from TRBV10-3 and TRBJ2-2; perhaps TRBD1 as D (5 bases). Looked up from germline, CDR1 is ENHRY and CDR2 is SYGVKD. Trimming pared 2 bases from V and 6 bases from J, leaving 7 bases between. There are 13 residues in the CDR3. CDR3 coding DNA: TGTGCCATCAGTGAGCAGGGCCCCGGGGAGCTGTTTTTT. It encodes CAISEQGPGELFF.

The genes are TRBV19 and TRBJ2-7; the D gene is possibly TRBD1 (5 bases). The ends were cut back, 4 bases at V and 4 bases at J, with 11 bases in the middle. The germline gives CDR1 LNHDA, CDR2 SQIVND (reference sequence). The CDR3 length is 13 residues. The CDR3 coding sequence is TGTGCCAGTAGTACCTCTCAGGGATACGAGCAGTACTTC. Translation gives CASSTSQGYEQYF.

This clone came up a few times. The rearrangement uses TRBV5-1 and TRBJ2-3; TRBD1 is a possible D gene (5 bases). The germline CDR1 and CDR2 sequences are SGHRS and YFSETQ. The V end was cut by 2 bases, the J end by 0 bases, with 7 bases between. The CDR3 covers 14 residues. This chain's CDR3 is CASSFTGSTDTQYF. The CDR3 DNA reads TGCGCCAGCAGCTTCACAGGCAGCACAGATACGCAGTATTTT.

This clone was detected a few times. This chain connects TRBV6-1 to TRBJ2-3; 11 bases are a match to TRBD2. Germline V gene data show CDR1 as MNHNS and CDR2 as SASEGT. The CDR3 is made up of 14 amino acids. V dropped 6 bases and J dropped 1; count of bases not matched to a gene: 0. The DNA for the CDR3 is TGTGCCAGCAGACTAGCGGGGGGCACAGATACGCAGTATTTT. Translated: CASRLAGGTDTQYF.

This clone occurred a few times. The chain recombines TRBV7-2 with TRBJ1-6; possible D gene TRBD1, 5 bases. CDR1 and CDR2 from the germline V gene are SGHTA and FQGNSA. Trimming took 11 bases from V and 6 from J, leaving 11 bases between them. This CDR3 spans 12 amino acids. CDR3 DNA: TGTGCCGCCGGGGGTCTTAATTCACCCCTCCACTTT. It codes for CAAGGLNSPLHF.

This clone has just a few counts. The chain recombines TRBV19 with TRBJ1-2; D is undetermined. Germline loops: CDR1 LNHDA, CDR2 SQIVND (reference sequence). Trimming pared 6 bases from V and 8 bases from J, leaving 10 bases between. The CDR3 covers 11 residues. CDR3 region: CASRRVGGYTF. DNA for the CDR3: TGTGCCAGTAGGAGGGTCGGCGGCTACACCTTC.

This chain links TRBV7-9 with TRBJ2-5, with TRBD2 matching 13 bases. The V gene's germline CDR1 is SEHNR and CDR2 FQNEAQ (reference sequence). With V trimmed by 5 bases and J by 5 bases, 8 bases remained unmatched. The CDR3 is 16 amino acids. The CDR3 coding sequence is TGTGCCAGCAGCAGAAGACTAGCGGGGGGCCAGGAGACCCAGTACTTC. Residues: CASSRRLAGGQETQYF.

V is TRBV6-6 and J is TRBJ1-2; D remains unclear. This CDR3 contains 13 residues. Germline V gene sequence: CDR1 MNHNY, CDR2 SVGAGI (reference sequence). With 2 bases removed from V and 8 bases from J, the gap between germline ends came to 12 bases. The CDR3 bases are TGTGCCAGCAGTTACGAGGGTCTCCGGGGCTACACCTTC. It translates to CASSYEGLRGYTF.

This clone was detected only a few times. The chain combines TRBV14 with TRBJ1-4; D gene uncertain. Germline loops: CDR1 SGHDN, CDR2 FVKESK. The CDR3 extends over 16 amino acids. Trimming cost V 0 bases and J 3 bases, with 11 bases left between them. CDR3: CASSQDPGPANEKLFF. DNA of the CDR3: TGTGCCAGCAGCCAAGATCCAGGCCCGGCTAATGAAAAACTGTTTTTT.

V usage is TRBV4-3 and J usage is TRBJ2-5; TRBD1 matches at 8 bases. The germline CDR1 and CDR2 sequences are LGHNA and YSLEER. The CDR3 is 15 residues long. V dropped 4 bases and J dropped 5; count of bases not matched to a gene: 9. CDR3 in amino acids: CASSRKLDRAETQYF. The DNA for the CDR3 is TGCGCCAGCAGCCGAAAGCTGGACAGGGCGGAGACCCAGTACTTC.

The genes are TRBV5-1 and TRBJ2-3; the match to TRBD2 covers 15 bases. Germline V lookup: CDR1 SGHRS, CDR2 YFSETQ. V gave up 7 bases and J gave up 9 bases; unmatched junction bases: 9. The CDR3 covers 15 residues. Here the CDR3 reads CASYPGLAGGKTQYF. CDR3 in DNA: TGCGCCAGCTATCCGGGACTAGCGGGGGGCAAAACGCAGTATTTT.